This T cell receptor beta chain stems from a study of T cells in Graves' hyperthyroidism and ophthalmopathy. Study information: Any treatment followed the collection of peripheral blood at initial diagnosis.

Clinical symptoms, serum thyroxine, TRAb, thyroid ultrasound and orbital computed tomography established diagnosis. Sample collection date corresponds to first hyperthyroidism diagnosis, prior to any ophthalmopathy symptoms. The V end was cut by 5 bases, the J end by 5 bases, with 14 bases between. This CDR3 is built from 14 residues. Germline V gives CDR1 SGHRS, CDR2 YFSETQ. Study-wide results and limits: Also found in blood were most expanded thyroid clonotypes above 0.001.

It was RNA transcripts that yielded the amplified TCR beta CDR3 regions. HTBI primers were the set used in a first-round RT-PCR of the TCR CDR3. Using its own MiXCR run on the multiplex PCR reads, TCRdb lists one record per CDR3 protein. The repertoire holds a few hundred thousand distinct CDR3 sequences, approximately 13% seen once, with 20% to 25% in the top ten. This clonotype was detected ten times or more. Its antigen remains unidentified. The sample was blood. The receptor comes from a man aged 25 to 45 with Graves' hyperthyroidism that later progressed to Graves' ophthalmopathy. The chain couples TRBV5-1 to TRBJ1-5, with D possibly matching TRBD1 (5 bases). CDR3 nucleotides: TGCGCCAGCAGTCAGCAGGGAGGCGATCAGCCCCAGCATTTT. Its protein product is CASSQQGGDQPQHF.